This T cell receptor beta chain was sequenced for a study of T cells in Graves' hyperthyroidism and ophthalmopathy. PBMCs stemmed from 10 ml fresh peripheral blood. This clonotype was detected only a few times. Germline CDR1 is MGHRA and CDR2 is YSYEKL. Trimming left V 0 bases short and J 4 bases short, with 12 bases between. CDR3 length: 16 residues. What was amplified from RNA transcripts were TCR beta CDR3 regions. The primer set for the first-round RT-PCR of the TCR CDR3 was HTBI. TCRdb reanalysed the multiplex PCR reads using MiXCR and keeps one entry per CDR3 protein. This table has a few hundred thousand distinct CDR3 sequences, 15% to 20% appearing once.

This TCR was recovered from a woman aged 25 to 45 with Graves' ophthalmopathy. What was sequenced was blood. The genes are TRBV4-1 and TRBJ1-4, with D tentatively TRBD1 (5 bases). The CDR3 nucleotides are TGCGCCAGCAGCCAAGATCGTGACAGCCGTAATGAAAAACTGTTTTTT. Translation: CASSQDRDSRNEKLFF.